This TCR beta chain was recorded in a study of shared clonotypes between healthy human individuals. This CDR3 has 15 residues. The germline V and J ends were trimmed by 3 bases and 5 bases, with 14 bases remaining between them. Germline values: CDR1 LNHDA, CDR2 SQIVND (reference sequence). Sequencing used immunoSEQ multiplex PCR; TCRdb keeps in-frame clones, though not all of them. The sample records roughly 1.5 million clones, 98% being singletons. The J gene is TRBJ1-5, the V gene TRBV19; D possibly corresponds to TRBD1 (6 bases). This clonotype was sampled from a man aged 25-40 years in good health. Input material: naive CD4+ T cells sorted from blood. Subset specified: CD45RA+ positively selected. CDR3 nucleotide sequence: TGTGCCAGTAGTATGGAGGGGGTGACCCATCAGCCCCAGCATTTT. This translates into CASSMEGVTHQPQHF.